The next 32 T cell receptor beta chains were all read from a single sample in a study of OX40 agonist ivuxolimab in advanced cancers. This table comes from immunoSEQ multiplex PCR, and its TCRdb copy is limited to in-frame clones, with some not included. Of over 150,000 clones detected, 85% to 95% appear once; the ten largest clones hold about 0.31%. This material consisted of CD4+ or CD8+ T cells sorted from blood, taken in a trial of the OX40 agonist ivuxolimab. These receptors were collected from an adult with an advanced solid tumor such as melanoma, head and neck, liver or kidney cancer.

V usage is TRBV7-2 and J usage is TRBJ1-2; tentative D call: TRBD1 (5 bases). V was pared by 5 bases and J by 4 bases, with 11 bases between. Germline V gene data show CDR1 as SGHTA and CDR2 as FQGNSA. The CDR3 sequence is 13 residues long. The CDR3 spells CASSPPGVYGYTF. The CDR3 DNA follows: TGTGCCAGCAGCCCCCCGGGGGTCTATGGCTACACCTTC.

The gene calls are TRBV19 and TRBJ2-2; D is uncertain. This CDR3 spans 19 amino acids. V lost 5 bases and J lost 3, with 25 bases in between. CDR1 and CDR2 (germline): LNHDA, SQIVND (reference sequence). The CDR3 region is CASSGPGGRFGTHTGELFF. The CDR3 DNA follows: TGTGCCAGTAGTGGGCCCGGCGGCAGGTTCGGAACCCACACCGGGGAGCTGTTTTTT.

This clone was picked up one time. This chain links TRBV7-9 with TRBJ1-1, with TRBD1 as a possible D gene (6 bases). CDR1 and CDR2 (germline): SEHNR, FQNEAQ (reference sequence). V lost 0 bases and J lost 3, with 11 bases in between. The CDR3 consists of 15 residues. CDR3 DNA sequence: TGTGCCAGCAGCTTAGCGCGGGCAGGGGACACTGAAGCTTTCTTT. Translating gives CASSLARAGDTEAFF.

This chain joins TRBV28 and TRBJ1-5; D is possibly TRBD1 (5 bases). Germline V gene data show CDR1 as MDHEN and CDR2 as SYDVKM. V shed 10 bases and J shed 3 bases, with 22 bases lying between them. The CDR3 runs to 16 residues. The CDR3 DNA follows: TGTGCCATACAATTGGGGGGACCGACTCTCAATCAGCCCCAGCATTTT. It translates to CAIQLGGPTLNQPQHF. The variable domain in full, with the rest retrieved from reference TRBV28 and TRBJ1-5, is DVKVTQSSRYLVKRTGEKVFLECVQDMDHENMFWYRQDPGLGLRLIYFSYDVKMKEKGDIPEGYSVSREKKERFSLILESASTNQTSMYLCAIQLGGPTLNQPQHFGDGTRLSIL.

A single count supports this clone. The chain carries TRBV10-2 and TRBJ2-7; D unclear. CDR1 and CDR2 (germline): WSHSY, SAAADI. The V end was cut by 3 bases, the J end by 3 bases, with 6 bases between. The CDR3 runs 12 residues. CDR3 bases: TGCGCCAGCAGTGAACCTCTCTACGAGCAGTACTTC. Amino acid sequence: CASSEPLYEQYF.

As to this clone: One end of the junction is discordant with germline, which a read error may explain. The J gene is TRBJ2-7, the V gene TRBV7-7, with 7 positions matching TRBD2. Germline V gene data show CDR1 as SSHAT and CDR2 as FNYEAQ (reference sequence). The CDR3 length is 12 residues. The CDR3: CASSLDGGEQYF. The CDR3 nucleotides read TGTGCTAGCAGCTTAGACGGGGGGGAGCAGTACTTC.

This clone has a single count. The chain is built from TRBV5-6 and TRBJ1-2; TRBD1 is a possible D gene (5 bases). V shed 4 bases and J shed 0 bases, with 16 bases lying between them. The length of the CDR3 is 16 residues. CDR1 is SGHDT and CDR2 is YYEEEE in the germline V gene. This CDR3 reads CASSPWADTANYGYTF. CDR3 nucleotide sequence: TGTGCCAGCAGCCCTTGGGCGGACACTGCTAACTATGGCTACACCTTC.

V and J are TRBV4-2 and TRBJ2-2; no clear D gene. V lost 4 bases to trimming and J lost 1 base, with 4 bases between them. Germline-derived CDR1 and CDR2 are LGHNA and YNFKEQ. This CDR3 is 13 amino acids long. CDR3 nucleotides: TGTGCCAGCAGCCGAGAGAACACCGGGGAGCTGTTTTTT. As protein: CASSRENTGELFF.

This clone was counted only a few times. This chain connects TRBV7-9 to TRBJ2-7; 11 bases are shared with TRBD2. CDR1 SEHNR and CDR2 FQNEAQ come from the germline V gene (reference sequence). This CDR3 is 14 amino acids long. With V trimmed by 5 bases and J by 4 bases, 4 bases remained unmatched. CDR3 loop: CASSTSGSGYEQYF. The CDR3 DNA is TGTGCCAGCAGCACTAGCGGGAGTGGGTACGAGCAGTACTTC.

The table lists this clone with a few counts. The chain combines TRBV19 with TRBJ2-1; 8 nucleotides align to TRBD1. The trim removed 3 bases at V and 6 bases at J, leaving 4 bases unmatched. This CDR3 is 14 amino acids long. Germline V lookup: CDR1 LNHDA, CDR2 SQIVND (reference sequence). The CDR3, as DNA: TGTGCCAGTAGTATCAGGACAGGGTCCAATGAGCAGTTCTTC. It yields the protein CASSIRTGSNEQFF.

The chain recombines TRBV18 with TRBJ1-1; no clear D. Germline V CDR1 and CDR2: KGHSH, LQKENI. Trimming shortened V by 1 base and J by 1 base, and 10 bases separated the two germline ends. This CDR3 has 15 residues. The CDR3 DNA is TGTGCCAGCTCACCACTTTCCCCCGGGAACACTGAAGCTTTCTTT. This gives the protein CASSPLSPGNTEAFF.

The chain uses TRBV9 and TRBJ1-4, with 7 bases fitting TRBD1. This CDR3 has 15 residues. CDR1 and CDR2 (germline): SGDLS, YYNGEE. The junction had 0 bases not matched to a gene; V was cut back by 0 bases and J by 1 base. The CDR3 sequence is CASSVGTGTNEKLFF. The CDR3 DNA follows: TGTGCCAGCAGCGTAGGGACAGGAACTAATGAAAAACTGTTTTTT.

The chain combines TRBV5-4 with TRBJ2-5, with D unresolved. Trimming cost V 9 bases and J 4 bases, with 16 bases left between them. From germline, CDR1 is SGHNT and CDR2 YYREEE (reference sequence). The CDR3 is 13 amino acids. The chain's CDR3 is CANPLMIGETQYF. In DNA form, the CDR3 reads TGTGCCAACCCCCTCATGATCGGAGAGACCCAGTACTTC.

The rearrangement links TRBV9 to TRBJ1-4, with 9 bases that match TRBD1. V was pared by 4 bases and J by 4 bases, with 5 bases of the junction left unmatched. The CDR3 consists of 15 residues. Germline values: CDR1 SGDLS, CDR2 YYNGEE. CDR3 DNA: TGTGCCAGCAGCCCCGGGGACAGGGTTAATGAAAAACTGTTTTTT. Translation gives CASSPGDRVNEKLFF.

This clone showed up just once. The rearrangement joins TRBV25-1 to TRBJ1-1; maybe TRBD1 (6 bases). This CDR3 contains 13 residues. Germline V lookup: CDR1 MGHDK, CDR2 SYGVNS. Trimming took off 4 bases at V and 4 bases at J, with 10 bases between the two ends. The CDR3 reads CASSGGGRTEAFF. CDR3 bases: TGTGCCAGCAGTGGGGGGGGGCGCACTGAAGCTTTCTTT.

V is TRBV19 and J is TRBJ1-2, with D unresolved. Trimming stripped 2 bases from V and 2 bases from J, with 3 bases between. This CDR3 contains 12 residues. Germline CDR1 LNHDA, CDR2 SQIVND (reference sequence). CDR3 protein: CASSILNYGYTF. The CDR3 coding sequence is TGTGCCAGTAGTATACTAAACTATGGCTACACCTTC. The complete variable domain, with remaining parts taken from reference TRBV19 and TRBJ1-2, reads DGGITQSPKYLFRKEGQNVTLSCEQNLNHDAMYWYRQDPGQGLRLIYYSQIVNDFQKGDIAEGYSVSREKKESFPLTVTSAQKNPTAFYLCASSILNYGYTFGSGTRLTVV.

J is TRBJ1-4 and V is TRBV19, with 12 bases that match TRBD1. CDR1 and CDR2 (germline): LNHDA, SQIVND (reference sequence). The CDR3 is 14 amino acids. V was clipped by 9 bases and J by 8 bases; unmatched bases: 7. The CDR3 loop is CASHRDRGHEKLFF. For the CDR3, the DNA is TGTGCCAGCCATCGGGACAGGGGGCACGAAAAACTGTTTTTT.

This chain links TRBV18 with TRBJ2-7, with 9 bases identical to TRBD1. The CDR3 totals 18 residues. Unmatched junction bases numbered 17, after V lost 5 bases and J lost 3 bases. The germline V gene encodes CDR1 KGHSH and CDR2 LQKENI. CDR3 in amino acids: CASSSTLSPGQGNYEQYF. The CDR3 region has the DNA TGTGCCAGCTCATCAACCTTGAGCCCGGGACAGGGTAACTACGAGCAGTACTTC.

The J gene is TRBJ2-7, the V gene TRBV15, with 12 bases that match TRBD2. The V gene's germline CDR1 is LNHNV and CDR2 YYDKDF (reference sequence). This CDR3 spans 13 amino acids. The trim removed 7 bases at V and 6 bases at J, leaving 4 bases unmatched. The DNA of the CDR3 is TGTGCCACCAAACTAGCGGGAGGTGCCGAGCAGTACTTC. It is translated as CATKLAGGAEQYF.

The V and J genes are TRBV27 and TRBJ2-5; D not certain. This CDR3 has 13 residues. Germline assignment: CDR1 MNHEY and CDR2 SMNVEV (reference sequence). With 0 bases removed from V and 5 bases from J, the gap between germline ends came to 7 bases. The CDR3 DNA follows: TGTGCCAGCAGTTTATCTTTCCGGGAGACCCAGTACTTC. This encodes CASSLSFRETQYF.

V and J are TRBV6-1 and TRBJ1-5, with D unclear. Germline CDR1 reads MNHNS; CDR2 reads SASEGT. The V and J ends lost 4 bases and 1 base respectively, with 20 bases between them. The CDR3 length is 18 residues. CDR3 in DNA: TGTGCCAGCAGTGCCCTGGGTCGTGGGTCCGCGAGCAATCAGCCCCAGCATTTT. Protein: CASSALGRGSASNQPQHF.

This sequence joins TRBV9 and TRBJ2-7; 8 nucleotides agree with TRBD2. The CDR3 sequence is 14 residues long. After removal of 0 bases from V and 2 bases from J, the junction contained 1 base not matched to a gene. Per germline, CDR1 SGDLS and CDR2 YYNGEE. The CDR3 loop reads CASSVVAGPYEQYF. The CDR3 DNA is TGTGCCAGCAGCGTAGTAGCGGGACCCTACGAGCAGTACTTC.

CDR3 residues: CAISDGNTGELFF. DNA of the CDR3: TGTGCCATCAGTGATGGTAACACCGGGGAGCTGTTTTTT. The chain employs TRBV10-3 and TRBJ2-2; D ambiguous. Trimming left V 3 bases short and J 2 bases short, with 4 bases between. This CDR3 has 13 residues. Germline V lookup: CDR1 ENHRY, CDR2 SYGVKD.

This sequence joins TRBV28 and TRBJ1-5; D is possibly TRBD1 (6 bases). This CDR3 region has 14 residues. V was trimmed by 3 bases and J by 7 bases, leaving 13 bases between them. CDR1 is MDHEN, CDR2 SYDVKM, per germline. The DNA for the CDR3 is TGTGCCAGCAGTTTTAGGCAGGGGAGCCAGCCCCAGCATTTT. Protein product: CASSFRQGSQPQHF.

This rearrangement joins TRBV19 to TRBJ2-3; D is unresolved. The germline gives CDR1 LNHDA, CDR2 SQIVND (reference sequence). The CDR3 loop spans 15 amino acids. Trimming pared 1 base from V and 2 bases from J, leaving 10 bases between. The CDR3 protein is CASSIAPGHTDTQYF. In nucleotides, the CDR3 is TGTGCCAGTAGTATAGCGCCAGGTCACACAGATACGCAGTATTTT.

The table lists this clone with a count of one. The CDR3 DNA is TGTGCCAGCAGTTTTCAGGGGGCGGATACGCAGTATTTT. Translating gives CASSFQGADTQYF. This chain connects TRBV7-2 to TRBJ2-3; 8 bases align to TRBD1. Germline CDR1 is SGHTA and CDR2 is FQGNSA. The CDR3 contains 13 residues. Unmatched junction bases numbered 5, after V lost 6 bases and J lost 6 bases. Together with reference TRBV7-2 and TRBJ2-3, the CDR3 gives the full variable domain: GAGVSQSPSNKVTEKGKDVELRCDPISGHTALYWYRQSLGQGLEFLIYFQGNSAPDKSGLPSDRFSAERTGGSVSTLTIQRTQQEDSAVYLCASSFQGADTQYFGPGTRLTVL.

This chain connects TRBV18 to TRBJ1-5; tentatively, D is TRBD1 (5 bases). V lost 3 bases, J lost 3 bases, and 18 bases lay in between. Germline CDR1 reads KGHSH; CDR2 reads LQKENI. The CDR3 has 17 amino acids. CDR3 region: CASSPVAGPTYNQPQHF. In DNA form, the CDR3 reads TGTGCCAGCTCACCTGTCGCGGGACCAACCTACAATCAGCCCCAGCATTTT.

The V call is TRBV27, the J call TRBJ2-1; 7 bases agree with TRBD1. With 7 bases clipped from V and 4 bases from J, the junction kept 10 bases outside the gene matches. The CDR3 is made up of 15 amino acids. The V gene's germline CDR1 is MNHEY and CDR2 SMNVEV (reference sequence). CDR3 sequence: CASNNRGLYYNEQFF. The CDR3 DNA reads as TGTGCCAGCAATAACAGGGGCCTTTATTACAATGAGCAGTTCTTC.

The gene calls are TRBV7-2 and TRBJ2-3; 8 bases fit TRBD2. The length of the CDR3 is 16 residues. Germline-derived CDR1 and CDR2 are SGHTA and FQGNSA. V dropped 5 bases and J dropped 2; count of bases not matched to a gene: 9. CDR3 region: CASSGGLAGFTDTQYF. DNA for the CDR3: TGTGCCAGCAGCGGAGGGCTAGCGGGCTTCACAGATACGCAGTATTTT. Combining the CDR3 with reference TRBV7-2 and TRBJ2-3 gives the whole variable domain GAGVSQSPSNKVTEKGKDVELRCDPISGHTALYWYRQSLGQGLEFLIYFQGNSAPDKSGLPSDRFSAERTGGSVSTLTIQRTQQEDSAVYLCASSGGLAGFTDTQYFGPGTRLTVL.

J is TRBJ2-2 and V is TRBV9, with D hard to call. Between the trimmed V and J ends, which lost 5 bases and 6 bases, there was a span of 20 bases. Looked up from germline, CDR1 is SGDLS and CDR2 is YYNGEE. The CDR3 runs to 16 residues. The CDR3 sequence: CASSGYGHPAPGELFF. The CDR3 DNA sequence: TGTGCCAGCAGTGGTTATGGCCATCCGGCCCCCGGGGAGCTGTTTTTT. Filled out from reference TRBV9 and TRBJ2-2, the complete variable domain reads DSGVTQTPKHLITATGQRVTLRCSPRSGDLSVYWYQQSLDQGLQFLIQYYNGEERAKGNILERFSAQQFPDLHSELNLSSLELGDSALYFCASSGYGHPAPGELFFGEGSRLTVL.

This chain connects TRBV7-2 to TRBJ2-4, with D tentatively TRBD2 (5 bases). V was trimmed by 0 bases and J by 7 bases, leaving 10 bases between them. The CDR3 is 14 amino acids. In germline, CDR1 is SGHTA, CDR2 FQGNSA. Written as DNA, the CDR3 is TGTGCCAGCAGCTTAGCAGCGGTGGGGAACATTCAGTACTTC. Protein product: CASSLAAVGNIQYF.

This clone has a single count. This chain joins TRBV14 and TRBJ1-2; D is ambiguous. Trimming pared 1 base from V and 4 bases from J, leaving 10 bases between. The CDR3 spans 14 residues. Germline V gene sequence: CDR1 SGHDN, CDR2 FVKESK. The CDR3 loop is CASSQVGGSYGYTF. CDR3 coding DNA: TGTGCCAGCAGCCAAGTAGGAGGGTCCTATGGCTACACCTTC.